This record covers a single T cell receptor (beta chain). The antigen is undetermined. The sample comes from a study of blood T cells in healthy people across ages. Background on the study: For every two T cells, template switching captured about one barcoded beta molecule. Study results and limitations: TCR beta diversity, measured per million T cells, fell in a roughly linear way with age.

A minimum of 6 million PBMCs was isolated per sample. V was trimmed by 3 bases and J by 1 base, leaving 9 bases between them. From germline, CDR1 is SQVTM and CDR2 ANQGSEA. The CDR3 consists of 13 residues. The second PCR ran roughly 6 to 11 cycles with a sample-barcoded 5' primer and J-beta primers. The template-switch adaptor was a 5' adaptor with 12 random nucleotides. It tagged each cDNA molecule. MiXCR, run by TCRdb on the 5' RACE reads, gives a single entry per CDR3 protein. This sample has more than 800,000 distinct CDR3 sequences, with under 45% found just once. The sequence came from a woman aged 55-69 years in good health. The material sequenced was blood. The V call is TRBV29-1, the J call TRBJ2-5, with D perhaps matching TRBD2 (5 bases). The chain's CDR3 is CSVDFSAQETQYF. The CDR3 nucleotides read TGCAGCGTTGATTTTAGCGCCCAAGAGACCCAGTACTTC.